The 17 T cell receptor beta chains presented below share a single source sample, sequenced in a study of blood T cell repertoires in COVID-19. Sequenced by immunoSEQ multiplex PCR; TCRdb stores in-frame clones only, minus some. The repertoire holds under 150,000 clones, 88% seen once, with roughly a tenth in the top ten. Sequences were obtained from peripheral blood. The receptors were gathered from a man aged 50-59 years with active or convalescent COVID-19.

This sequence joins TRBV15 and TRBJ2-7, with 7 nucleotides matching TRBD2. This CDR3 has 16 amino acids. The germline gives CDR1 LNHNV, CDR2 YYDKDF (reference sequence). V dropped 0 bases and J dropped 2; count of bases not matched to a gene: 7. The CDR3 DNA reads TGTGCCACCAGCAGAGATTTTGGCGGGAGTGCCTACGAGCAGTACTTC. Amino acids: CATSRDFGGSAYEQYF.

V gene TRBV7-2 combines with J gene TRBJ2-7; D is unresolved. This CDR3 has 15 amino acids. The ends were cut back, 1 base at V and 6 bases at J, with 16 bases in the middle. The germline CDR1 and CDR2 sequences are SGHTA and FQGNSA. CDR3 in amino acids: CASSLDGARALEQYF. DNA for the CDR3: TGTGCCAGCAGCTTAGATGGAGCTAGAGCACTCGAGCAGTACTTC.

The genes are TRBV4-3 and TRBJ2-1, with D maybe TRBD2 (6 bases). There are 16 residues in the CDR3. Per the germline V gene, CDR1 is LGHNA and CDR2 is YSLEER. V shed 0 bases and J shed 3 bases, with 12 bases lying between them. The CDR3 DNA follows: TGCGCCAGCAGCCAAGATGTAGCGGAGAACTACAATGAGCAGTTCTTC. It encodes CASSQDVAENYNEQFF.

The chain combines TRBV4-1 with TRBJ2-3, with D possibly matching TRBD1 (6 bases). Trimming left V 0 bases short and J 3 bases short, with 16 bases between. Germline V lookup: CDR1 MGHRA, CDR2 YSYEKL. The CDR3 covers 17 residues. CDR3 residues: CASSQERGTGKTDTQYF. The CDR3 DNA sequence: TGCGCCAGCAGCCAAGAGAGGGGGACGGGAAAGACAGATACGCAGTATTTT.

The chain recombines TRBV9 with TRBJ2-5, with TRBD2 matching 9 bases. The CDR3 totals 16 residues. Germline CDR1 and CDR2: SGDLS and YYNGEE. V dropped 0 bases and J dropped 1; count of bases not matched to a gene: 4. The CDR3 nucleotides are TGTGCCAGCAGCGTAGGATTTAGCGGGGGCCAAGAGACCCAGTACTTC. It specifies CASSVGFSGGQETQYF.

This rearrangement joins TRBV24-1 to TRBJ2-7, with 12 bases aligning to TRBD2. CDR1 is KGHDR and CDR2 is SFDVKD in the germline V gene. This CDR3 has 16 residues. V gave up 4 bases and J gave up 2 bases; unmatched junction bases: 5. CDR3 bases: TGTGCCACCAGTGACTCGAGGACTAGCGGGGCCTACGAGCAGTACTTC. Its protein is CATSDSRTSGAYEQYF.

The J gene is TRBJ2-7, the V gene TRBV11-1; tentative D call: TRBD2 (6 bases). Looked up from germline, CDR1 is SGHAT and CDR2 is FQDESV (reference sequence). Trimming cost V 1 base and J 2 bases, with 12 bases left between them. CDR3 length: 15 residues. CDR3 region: CASSLGPGRPYEQYF. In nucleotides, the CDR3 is TGTGCCAGCAGCTTAGGTCCAGGGAGGCCCTACGAGCAGTACTTC.

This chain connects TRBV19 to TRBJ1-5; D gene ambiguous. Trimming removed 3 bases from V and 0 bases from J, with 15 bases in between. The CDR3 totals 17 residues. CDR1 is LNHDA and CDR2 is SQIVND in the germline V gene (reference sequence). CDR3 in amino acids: CASSIPRRPYSNQPQHF. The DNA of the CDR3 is TGTGCCAGTAGTATCCCACGGCGGCCTTATAGCAATCAGCCCCAGCATTTT. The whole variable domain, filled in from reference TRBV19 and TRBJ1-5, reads DGGITQSPKYLFRKEGQNVTLSCEQNLNHDAMYWYRQDPGQGLRLIYYSQIVNDFQKGDIAEGYSVSREKKESFPLTVTSAQKNPTAFYLCASSIPRRPYSNQPQHFGDGTRLSIL.

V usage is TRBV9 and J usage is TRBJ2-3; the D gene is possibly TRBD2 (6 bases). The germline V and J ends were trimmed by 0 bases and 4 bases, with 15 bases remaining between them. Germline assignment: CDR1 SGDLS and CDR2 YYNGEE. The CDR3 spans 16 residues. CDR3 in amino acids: CASSVGLLERADTQYF. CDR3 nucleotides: TGTGCCAGCAGCGTAGGACTACTGGAGCGGGCAGATACGCAGTATTTT.

CDR3 sequence: CASSSGSTKIYEQYF. In DNA, the CDR3 is TGTGCCAGTAGTTCGGGGTCGACCAAAATCTACGAGCAGTACTTC. The chain recombines TRBV19 with TRBJ2-7, with D possibly TRBD2 on 5 matching bases. Trimming took 5 bases from V and 3 from J, leaving 17 bases between them. The CDR3 length is 15 residues. CDR1 LNHDA and CDR2 SQIVND come from the germline V gene (reference sequence).

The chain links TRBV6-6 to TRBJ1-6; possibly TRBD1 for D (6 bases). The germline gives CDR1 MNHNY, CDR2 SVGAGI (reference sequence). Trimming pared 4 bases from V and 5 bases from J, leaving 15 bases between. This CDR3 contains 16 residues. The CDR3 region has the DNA TGTGCCAGCAGTTCCGCTCAAACAGGGAATAATTCACCCCTCCACTTT. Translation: CASSSAQTGNNSPLHF.

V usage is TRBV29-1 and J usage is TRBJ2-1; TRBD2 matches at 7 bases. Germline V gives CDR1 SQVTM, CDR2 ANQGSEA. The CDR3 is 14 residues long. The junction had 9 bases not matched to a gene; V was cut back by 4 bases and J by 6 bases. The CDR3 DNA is TGCAGCGTTGTCGATACGGGAGGAAGCAATGAGCAGTTCTTC. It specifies CSVVDTGGSNEQFF.

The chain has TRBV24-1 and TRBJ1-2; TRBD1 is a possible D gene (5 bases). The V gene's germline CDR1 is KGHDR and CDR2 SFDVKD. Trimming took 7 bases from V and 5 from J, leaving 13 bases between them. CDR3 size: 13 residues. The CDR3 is CATSAGGVYGYTF. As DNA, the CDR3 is TGTGCCACCAGCGCTGGGGGGGTATATGGCTACACCTTC.

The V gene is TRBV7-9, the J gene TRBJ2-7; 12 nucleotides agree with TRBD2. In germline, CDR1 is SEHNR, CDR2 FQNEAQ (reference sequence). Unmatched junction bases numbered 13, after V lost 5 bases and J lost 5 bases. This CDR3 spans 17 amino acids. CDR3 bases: TGTGCCAGCAGCACCATCGTTTCAACTAGCGGGAGGAACGAGCAGTACTTC. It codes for CASSTIVSTSGRNEQYF.

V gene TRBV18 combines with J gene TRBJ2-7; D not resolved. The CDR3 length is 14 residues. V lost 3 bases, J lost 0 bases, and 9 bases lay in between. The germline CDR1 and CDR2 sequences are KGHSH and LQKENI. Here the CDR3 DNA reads TGTGCCAGCTCACCGGGCCCAAGCTCCTACGAGCAGTACTTC. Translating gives CASSPGPSSYEQYF.

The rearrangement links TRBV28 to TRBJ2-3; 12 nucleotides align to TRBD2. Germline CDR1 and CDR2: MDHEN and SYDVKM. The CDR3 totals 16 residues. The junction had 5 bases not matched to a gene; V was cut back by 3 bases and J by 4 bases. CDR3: CASSLLLAGGADTQYF. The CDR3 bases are TGTGCCAGCAGTTTGTTACTAGCGGGAGGTGCAGATACGCAGTATTTT.

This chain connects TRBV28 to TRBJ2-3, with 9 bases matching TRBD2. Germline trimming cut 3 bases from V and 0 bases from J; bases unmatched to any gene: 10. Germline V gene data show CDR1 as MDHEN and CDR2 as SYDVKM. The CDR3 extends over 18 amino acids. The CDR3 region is CASSFQASGTPSTDTQYF. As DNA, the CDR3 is TGTGCCAGCAGTTTTCAGGCTAGCGGGACCCCAAGCACAGATACGCAGTATTTT. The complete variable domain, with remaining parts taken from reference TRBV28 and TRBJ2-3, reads DVKVTQSSRYLVKRTGEKVFLECVQDMDHENMFWYRQDPGLGLRLIYFSYDVKMKEKGDIPEGYSVSREKKERFSLILESASTNQTSMYLCASSFQASGTPSTDTQYFGPGTRLTVL.